This T cell receptor beta chain derives from a study of T cell responses to AZD1222 COVID-19 vaccine. Notes on the study in general: Elevations in Spike-specific TCR breadth and depth followed administration of two AZD1222 doses.

Germline V CDR1 and CDR2: MDHEN, SYDVKM. The CDR3 is 14 residues long. V shed 6 bases and J shed 0 bases, with 11 bases lying between them. Only in-frame clones appear in the TCRdb table, and some are missing; sequencing was by immunoSEQ multiplex PCR. The repertoire consists of approximately 100,000 clones, with around 95% occurring once and the leading ten covering more than 2%. Of note for this clone: Its antigen is still unknown.

The TCR comes from an adult in good health. The rearrangement uses TRBV28 and TRBJ1-1; D is possibly TRBD1 (5 bases). Sequenced material: peripheral blood, taken on day 0 of AZD1222 vaccination. As DNA, the CDR3 is TGTGCCAGCAGGACGGGACCCCTGAACACTGAAGCTTTCTTT. Translated: CASRTGPLNTEAFF.